One sample yielded the 17 T cell receptor beta chains listed below, sequenced in a study of CDR3 diversity in severe acne. TCRdb reprocessed the PCR reads with MiXCR, giving one entry per CDR3 protein. Among approximately 79,000 distinct CDR3 sequences, 45% to 50% were seen once, and the ten largest hold roughly 9.1%. Sequenced material: blood. All receptors derive from a male donor in good health, serving as a control.

This clonotype appeared many times. This chain joins TRBV9 and TRBJ1-3, with 7 bases identical to TRBD1. The trim removed 4 bases at V and 6 bases at J, leaving 13 bases unmatched. From germline, CDR1 is SGDLS and CDR2 YYNGEE. The CDR3 sequence is 16 residues long. The CDR3 here is CASSPPLTGVTNTIYF. The CDR3 region has the DNA TGTGCCAGCAGCCCCCCACTTACAGGGGTTACAAACACCATATATTTT.

As for this clonotype: Because it lacks the conserved phenylalanine or tryptophan at the end, this CDR3 is likely a read error. The limits of the CDR3 on the DNA are not certain, so only TCRdb's listed CDR3 is given. The chain recombines TRBV20-1 with TRBJ1-4; the tabulated D call, TRBD1, remains unverified against the DNA. The CDR3 is 8 residues long, ends included. CDR1 and CDR2 from the germline V gene are DFQATT and SNEGSKA (reference sequence). CDR3: CSAPHRGR.

This clonotype was seen a single time. This chain links TRBV7-9 with TRBJ2-2; 14 nucleotides line up with TRBD2. The CDR3 runs to 18 residues. J lost 5 bases, V lost 1 base, and 6 bases had no gene match. CDR1 is SEHNR, CDR2 FQNEAQ, per germline (reference sequence). CDR3 nucleotide sequence: TGTGCCAGCAGCTTAGGGGGACTAGCGGGAGAGGCGACCGGGGAGCTGTTTTTT. Translated, it gives CASSLGGLAGEATGELFF.

The chain employs TRBV4-1 and TRBJ2-7; 7 positions match TRBD2. The junction had 6 bases not matched to a gene; V was cut back by 2 bases and J by 2 bases. This CDR3 has 15 residues. Per the germline V gene, CDR1 is MGHRA and CDR2 is YSYEKL. The CDR3 DNA reads TGCGCCAGCAGCCAAACGGGGGGACCTCCCTACGAGCAGTACTTC. Translating it yields CASSQTGGPPYEQYF.

The chain links TRBV7-9 to TRBJ2-7; tentatively, D is TRBD1 (5 bases). Germline V gene sequence: CDR1 SEHNR, CDR2 FQNEAQ (reference sequence). This CDR3 has 16 residues. V was cut by 3 bases and J by 1 base, with 16 bases left in between. The CDR3 DNA reads TGTGCCAGCAGCTTGTACAGGCAAATGGGATCCTACGAGCAGTACTTC. Protein sequence: CASSLYRQMGSYEQYF.

The table lists this clonotype with a count of one. The chain couples TRBV7-2 to TRBJ1-6, with a possible D match to TRBD1 (5 bases). The CDR3 loop spans 13 amino acids. Trimming left V 5 bases short and J 7 bases short, with 9 bases between. CDR1 is SGHTA, CDR2 FQGNSA, per germline. The CDR3 DNA is TGTGCCAGCAGCACAGGACTGAATTCACCCCTCCACTTT. Its protein is CASSTGLNSPLHF.

By proportion, this clonotype is medium-sized (0.01 to 0.1%). The CDR3 DNA reads TGTGCCAGCAGCGCCACTAGCATTGAGACCCAGTACTTC. Translating gives CASSATSIETQYF. The chain links TRBV9 to TRBJ2-5; tentatively, D is TRBD2 (6 bases). The CDR3 is 13 residues long. The germline gives CDR1 SGDLS, CDR2 YYNGEE. Between the trimmed V and J ends, which lost 3 bases and 5 bases, there was a span of 11 bases.

This clonotype was observed a few times. This chain uses TRBV20-1 with TRBJ2-5; D gene unclear. This CDR3 contains 14 residues. Germline assignment: CDR1 DFQATT and CDR2 SNEGSKA (reference sequence). The V end was cut by 6 bases, the J end by 5 bases, with 19 bases between. CDR3 DNA sequence: TGCAGTGCAAAATTCGACCGTGGAGTGGAGACCCAGTACTTC. Amino acid sequence: CSAKFDRGVETQYF.

The rearrangement uses TRBV20-1 and TRBJ1-6; D is perhaps TRBD1 (6 bases). Looked up from germline, CDR1 is DFQATT and CDR2 is SNEGSKA (reference sequence). The CDR3 is 16 amino acids. V was pared by 0 bases and J by 7 bases, with 16 bases between. The CDR3 DNA reads TGCAGTGCTAGAGACAGGACAGACCTTGACAATTCACCCCTCCACTTT. This encodes CSARDRTDLDNSPLHF.

The chain carries TRBV30 and TRBJ2-3, with TRBD2 as a possible D gene (6 bases). The CDR3 extends over 12 amino acids. The ends were cut back, 8 bases at V and 10 bases at J, with 19 bases in the middle. From germline, CDR1 is GTSNPN and CDR2 SVGIG (reference sequence). CDR3 loop: CARMGGSDAQYF. For the CDR3, the DNA is TGTGCCCGAATGGGAGGCTCCGATGCGCAGTATTTT.

This rearrangement joins TRBV7-9 to TRBJ1-1; D unclear. Trimming removed 0 bases at V and 0 bases at J, with 11 bases between. CDR3 length equals 16 residues. Germline CDR1 is SEHNR and CDR2 is FQNEAQ (reference sequence). CDR3 sequence (DNA): TGTGCCAGCAGCTTAGCACCGGGCGGATTGAACACTGAAGCTTTCTTT. This translates into CASSLAPGGLNTEAFF.

This clonotype was found many times. The rearrangement joins TRBV5-1 to TRBJ1-4; D perhaps matches TRBD1 (6 bases). Germline loops: CDR1 SGHRS, CDR2 YFSETQ. The CDR3 covers 14 residues. Trimming took 5 bases from V and 6 from J, leaving 14 bases between them. The CDR3 DNA reads TGCGCCAGCAGAGGGGGACAAGGTGATGAAAAACTGTTTTTT. Amino acids: CASRGGQGDEKLFF. The variable domain in full, completed from reference TRBV5-1 and TRBJ1-4, reads KAGVTQTPRYLIKTRGQQVTLSCSPISGHRSVSWYQQTPGQGLQFLFEYFSETQRNKGNFPGRFSGRQFSNSRSEMNVSTLELGDSALYLCASRGGQGDEKLFFGSGTQLSVL.

This clonotype was counted between two and nine times. The chain combines TRBV5-4 with TRBJ2-7; TRBD1 aligns across 7 bases. V gave up 4 bases and J gave up 5 bases; unmatched junction bases: 9. The germline V gene has CDR1 SGHNT and CDR2 YYREEE (reference sequence). The CDR3 has 14 amino acids. CDR3 in DNA: TGTGCCAGCAGCCTAACGACAGGGATCCACGAGCAGTACTTC. Translation: CASSLTTGIHEQYF.

The chain uses TRBV2 and TRBJ1-3; unclear D gene. CDR3 length equals 13 residues. V dropped 4 bases and J dropped 0 bases, with 4 bases sitting between them. Per germline, CDR1 SNHLY and CDR2 FYNNEI. CDR3 in amino acids: CASSVSSGNTIYF. DNA for the CDR3: TGTGCCAGCAGTGTGAGCTCTGGAAACACCATATATTTT.

This clonotype was observed at least ten times. The rearrangement joins TRBV29-1 to TRBJ1-2; D is undetermined. V shed 1 base and J shed 3 bases, with 9 bases lying between them. CDR1 is SQVTM and CDR2 is ANQGSEA in the germline V gene. The CDR3 length is 13 residues. The CDR3 DNA sequence: TGCAGCGTTGAAGGCGTGGGAGACTATGGCTACACCTTC. It codes for CSVEGVGDYGYTF.

This chain connects TRBV6-5 to TRBJ1-3; the D is unclear. The ends were cut back, 2 bases at V and 0 bases at J, with 8 bases in the middle. The CDR3 has 15 amino acids. Germline V gene sequence: CDR1 MNHEY, CDR2 SVGAGI. The CDR3: CASSYMDFSGNTIYF. Written as DNA, the CDR3 is TGTGCCAGCAGTTACATGGACTTCTCTGGAAACACCATATATTTT.

The gene calls are TRBV2 and TRBJ1-6; D is possibly TRBD1 (6 bases). The V gene's germline CDR1 is SNHLY and CDR2 FYNNEI. There are 14 residues in the CDR3. V shed 6 bases and J shed 9 bases, with 15 bases lying between them. The CDR3: CASRAGESFSPLHF. The CDR3 region has the DNA TGTGCCAGCAGAGCAGGGGAATCTTTTTCACCCCTCCACTTT.